Below, 26 T cell receptor beta chains from the same sample are listed, as sequenced in a study of cytomegalovirus exposure and HLA in healthy donors. Primers for the PCR totalled 60 Vbeta and 13 Jbeta. Data came from immunoSEQ multiplex PCR; TCRdb stores just in-frame clones and leaves some out. Among approximately 210,000 clones listed, 79% were seen once. The sequenced material came from PBMCs. These TCRs come from a girl aged 10-17 years in good health and CMV-seropositive.

The chain uses TRBV5-4 and TRBJ2-2; TRBD2 matches 9 bases. This CDR3 is 16 amino acids long. J was trimmed by 5 bases and V by 3 bases; bases with no gene match: 8. Germline loops: CDR1 SGHNT, CDR2 YYREEE (reference sequence). Here the CDR3 DNA reads TGTGCCAGCAGCTCGGGACTAGCTCGCAAGACCGGGGAGCTGTTTTTT. It translates to CASSSGLARKTGELFF.

V usage is TRBV7-8 and J usage is TRBJ2-5; 7 bases are a match to TRBD2. Germline CDR1 reads SGHVS; CDR2 reads FQNEAQ. CDR3 length: 16 residues. V gave up 6 bases and J gave up 5 bases; unmatched junction bases: 15. The chain's CDR3 is CASRNGKRGGMETQYF. DNA of the CDR3: TGTGCCAGCAGAAACGGAAAGCGGGGAGGTATGGAGACCCAGTACTTC.

The rearrangement uses TRBV10-3 and TRBJ2-7, with 9 bases lining up with TRBD1. V lost 7 bases and J lost 3; bases outside the gene matches: 1. This CDR3 has 12 residues. Germline loops: CDR1 ENHRY, CDR2 SYGVKD. For the CDR3, the DNA is TGTGCCATCATGACAGGGGGCTACGAGCAGTACTTC. It translates to CAIMTGGYEQYF.

The rearrangement uses TRBV14 and TRBJ1-3, with 10 bases lining up with TRBD1. V lost 4 bases to trimming and J lost 2 bases; unmatched junction nucleotides: 5. CDR3 length: 16 residues. Germline V gene sequence: CDR1 SGHDN, CDR2 FVKESK. The DNA for the CDR3 is TGTGCCAGCAGCCTAGGGACAGGGGTAGCTGGAAACACCATATATTTT. Residues: CASSLGTGVAGNTIYF.

The CDR3 here is CASSAPWTGYLETQYF. In DNA form, the CDR3 reads TGTGCCAGCAGTGCCCCCTGGACAGGGTATCTGGAGACCCAGTACTTC. J is TRBJ2-5 and V is TRBV6-1; 8 bases are a match to TRBD1. With V trimmed by 4 bases and J by 5 bases, 12 bases remained unmatched. Germline CDR1 is MNHNS and CDR2 is SASEGT. There are 16 residues in the CDR3.

The chain links TRBV7-2 to TRBJ1-6; 9 bases map to TRBD1. This CDR3 has 17 residues. Germline V gene data show CDR1 as SGHTA and CDR2 as FQGNSA. V shed 1 base, J shed 1 base, and the junction held 2 bases outside the gene matches. As DNA, the CDR3 is TGTGCCAGCAGCTTAGGACAGGGGGGGTCCTATAATTCACCCCTCCACTTT. Its protein is CASSLGQGGSYNSPLHF.

This sequence joins TRBV6-5 and TRBJ1-4, with D maybe TRBD1 (6 bases). The CDR3 covers 14 residues. The V gene's germline CDR1 is MNHEY and CDR2 SVGAGI. Trimming took 2 bases from V and 6 from J, leaving 10 bases between them. CDR3 loop: CASSYGGADEKLFF. The CDR3 coding sequence is TGTGCCAGCAGTTACGGGGGGGCGGATGAAAAACTGTTTTTT.

A few counts support this clone. The chain employs TRBV6-5 and TRBJ1-2, with D unclear. Trimming pared 8 bases from V and 4 bases from J, leaving 17 bases between. CDR3 length: 14 residues. Germline assignment: CDR1 MNHEY and CDR2 SVGAGI. Here the CDR3 DNA reads TGTGCCAGCGGAACAGAAGGAGGCCTCTATGGCTACACCTTC. This translates into CASGTEGGLYGYTF.

The chain recombines TRBV10-3 with TRBJ2-7; maybe TRBD2 (6 bases). V dropped 7 bases and J dropped 0 bases, with 13 bases sitting between them. The length of the CDR3 is 14 residues. The germline V gene has CDR1 ENHRY and CDR2 SYGVKD. The CDR3 DNA sequence: TGTGCCATCACGGCGGGGCCTAGCTCCTACGAGCAGTACTTC. Its translation is CAITAGPSSYEQYF.

The V gene is TRBV7-2, the J gene TRBJ2-7; the match to TRBD1 covers 8 bases. Germline loops: CDR1 SGHTA, CDR2 FQGNSA. Losses at the gene ends were 0 bases for V and 1 base for J; bases not matched to a gene: 2. The CDR3 loop spans 15 amino acids. The CDR3 sequence is CASSLATGESYEQYF. DNA for the CDR3: TGTGCCAGCAGCTTAGCGACAGGGGAGTCCTACGAGCAGTACTTC.

The genes are TRBV6-1 and TRBJ2-1, with 10 bases matching TRBD2. The CDR3 length is 15 residues. V was clipped by 2 bases and J by 6 bases; unmatched bases: 4. Germline CDR1 and CDR2: MNHNS and SASEGT. DNA for the CDR3: TGTGCCAGCAGTGAACTAGCGGGGGCCAGCAATGAGCAGTTCTTC. Translating it yields CASSELAGASNEQFF.

The gene calls are TRBV6-1 and TRBJ1-2; 9 bases match TRBD1. Germline V gives CDR1 MNHNS, CDR2 SASEGT. The CDR3 contains 17 residues. Germline trimming cut 4 bases from V and 4 bases from J; bases unmatched to any gene: 13. CDR3 region: CASSATLSGQGLYGYTF. The CDR3 DNA sequence: TGTGCCAGCAGTGCGACCCTCTCGGGACAGGGCCTCTATGGCTACACCTTC.

In this sample, this clone turned up once. The CDR3, as DNA: TGTGCCAGCAGCCCCCGGGGACAGGGGGACCTATACAATGAGCAGTTCTTC. It yields the protein CASSPRGQGDLYNEQFF. V is TRBV9 and J is TRBJ2-1; 11 nucleotides align to TRBD1. This CDR3 contains 17 residues. V gave up 4 bases and J gave up 4 bases; unmatched junction bases: 10. Germline-derived CDR1 and CDR2 are SGDLS and YYNGEE. Complete variable domain (other parts from reference TRBV9 and TRBJ2-1): DSGVTQTPKHLITATGQRVTLRCSPRSGDLSVYWYQQSLDQGLQFLIQYYNGEERAKGNILERFSAQQFPDLHSELNLSSLELGDSALYFCASSPRGQGDLYNEQFFGPGTRLTVL.

V gene TRBV29-1 combines with J gene TRBJ2-7; 10 bases fit TRBD1. This CDR3 spans 14 amino acids. CDR1 SQVTM and CDR2 ANQGSEA come from the germline V gene. The V segment lost 6 bases and the J segment 6 bases; nucleotides outside the gene matches: 11. The DNA for the CDR3 is TGCAGCGTCGCAAACCGGGACAGGGGTGCCGAGCAGTACTTC. This codes for CSVANRDRGAEQYF.

The CDR3 coding sequence is TGTGCCAGCAGCAAGGGACAGGGAGAAGGCGGGGAGCTGTTTTTT. Its protein is CASSKGQGEGGELFF. The V and J genes are TRBV6-4 and TRBJ2-2; TRBD1 matches at 9 bases. J gave up 7 bases and V 6 bases, and 9 bases lay outside the gene matches. The CDR3 has 15 amino acids. Per the germline V gene, CDR1 is MRHNA and CDR2 is SNTAGT.

The gene calls are TRBV25-1 and TRBJ1-4; D is ambiguous. Germline values: CDR1 MGHDK, CDR2 SYGVNS. The CDR3 loop spans 15 amino acids. V was trimmed by 3 bases and J by 7 bases, leaving 15 bases between them. CDR3 DNA: TGTGCCAGCAGTGATGCAGGCCGCTCATCTGAAAAACTGTTTTTT. This sequence encodes CASSDAGRSSEKLFF.

As regards this clone: Other nucleotide sequences from this sample produce the same CDR3. This chain connects TRBV6-1 to TRBJ2-7, with TRBD2 matching 9 bases. Losses at the gene ends were 5 bases for V and 4 bases for J; bases not matched to a gene: 9. This CDR3 is built from 15 residues. The germline V gene encodes CDR1 MNHNS and CDR2 SASEGT. The chain's CDR3 is CASSLTGTSSYEQYF. The CDR3 DNA is TGTGCCAGCAGTTTAACCGGGACTAGCAGTTACGAGCAGTACTTC.

The J gene is TRBJ2-6, the V gene TRBV19; D may be TRBD1 (6 bases). This CDR3 contains 17 residues. From germline, CDR1 is LNHDA and CDR2 SQIVND (reference sequence). Trimming cost V 9 bases and J 0 bases, with 18 bases left between them. The chain's CDR3 is CASTRRDRSSGANVLTF. The CDR3 DNA reads TGTGCCAGCACGAGACGAGACAGGTCCTCTGGGGCCAACGTCCTGACTTTC.

This clone is a singleton in its sample. This chain uses TRBV5-8 with TRBJ1-3; a possible D gene is TRBD1 (6 bases). This CDR3 region has 16 residues. V lost 3 bases to trimming and J lost 0 bases, with 13 bases between them. Germline V gene sequence: CDR1 SGHTS, CDR2 YDEGEE. CDR3 in amino acids: CASSWGQLNSGNTIYF. DNA of the CDR3: TGTGCCAGCAGCTGGGGGCAGCTCAACTCTGGAAACACCATATATTTT.

This chain uses TRBV5-1 with TRBJ1-1, with D possibly being TRBD1 (5 bases). V was shortened by 4 bases and J by 4 bases, with 20 bases between the two germline ends. CDR1 and CDR2 from the germline V gene are SGHRS and YFSETQ. This CDR3 is built from 16 residues. This chain's CDR3 is CASSRGPLEGGTEAFF. CDR3 DNA: TGCGCCAGCAGCAGGGGACCCCTGGAGGGAGGCACTGAAGCTTTCTTT.

This clone was seen a few times. The rearrangement joins TRBV5-4 to TRBJ2-7; 10 positions match TRBD1. Germline values: CDR1 SGHNT, CDR2 YYREEE (reference sequence). The ends lost 3 bases at V and 7 bases at J; junction bases unmatched: 10. The CDR3 consists of 15 residues. CDR3 sequence reads: CASSSRGQGDIEQYF. CDR3 nucleotides: TGTGCCAGCAGCTCCCGCGGACAGGGGGATATAGAGCAGTACTTC. The variable domain in full, with the rest retrieved from reference TRBV5-4 and TRBJ2-7, is ETGVTQSPTHLIKTRGQQVTLRCSSQSGHNTVSWYQQALGQGPQFIFQYYREEENGRGNFPPRFSGLQFPNYSSELNVNALELDDSALYLCASSSRGQGDIEQYFGPGTRLTVT.

This clone showed up just once. The chain combines TRBV7-2 with TRBJ2-7, with 12 positions matching TRBD2. This CDR3 region has 17 residues. Germline V gene sequence: CDR1 SGHTA, CDR2 FQGNSA. Germline trimming cut 0 bases from V and 6 bases from J; bases unmatched to any gene: 9. The CDR3 region has the DNA TGTGCCAGCAGCTTAGCGACTAGCGGGGGCCCAAGGGTCGAGCAGTACTTC. Translation: CASSLATSGGPRVEQYF.

The chain has TRBV19 and TRBJ1-5, with 8 bases fitting TRBD1. The trim removed 3 bases at V and 7 bases at J, leaving 5 bases unmatched. The germline V gene encodes CDR1 LNHDA and CDR2 SQIVND (reference sequence). CDR3 length: 14 residues. CDR3 DNA sequence: TGTGCCAGTAGTATGGTCGCAGGGGGCCAGCCCCAGCATTTT. It yields the protein CASSMVAGGQPQHF.

The genes are TRBV5-1 and TRBJ2-1, with a weak D call TRBD2 (7 bases). CDR1 and CDR2 from the germline V gene are SGHRS and YFSETQ. The CDR3 spans 14 residues. V was cut by 5 bases and J by 8 bases, with 17 bases left in between. The chain's CDR3 is CASSIPGGPDEQFF. The CDR3 DNA reads as TGCGCCAGCAGTATACCCGGGGGGCCGGATGAGCAGTTCTTC.

The chain is built from TRBV4-3 and TRBJ2-5, with 7 positions matching TRBD1. The CDR3 runs 16 residues. The V gene end was trimmed by 3 bases and the J gene end by 4 bases; junction bases not matched to a gene: 11. Per the germline V gene, CDR1 is LGHNA and CDR2 is YSLEER. The chain's CDR3 is CASSQRVTGVGETQYF. The CDR3 DNA is TGCGCCAGCAGCCAGCGAGTAACAGGGGTCGGAGAGACCCAGTACTTC.

This rearrangement joins TRBV7-8 to TRBJ2-7, with 9 bases fitting TRBD2. There are 14 residues in the CDR3. The junction had 6 bases not matched to a gene; V was cut back by 8 bases and J by 1 base. In germline, CDR1 is SGHVS, CDR2 FQNEAQ. CDR3 sequence (DNA): TGTGCCAGCTCCATAGCGGGGGATTCCTACGAGCAGTACTTC. It is translated as CASSIAGDSYEQYF.